A selection of T cell receptor beta chains follows, all from one sample in a study of OX40 agonist ivuxolimab in advanced cancers. Libraries were prepared by immunoSEQ multiplex PCR; TCRdb keeps only in-frame clonotypes and omits some of them. The sample shows more than 70,000 clones, 70% to 90% of them seen only once. The material sequenced was CD4+ or CD8+ T cells sorted from blood, taken in a trial of the OX40 agonist ivuxolimab. The receptors were sampled from an adult with an advanced solid tumor such as melanoma, head and neck, liver or kidney cancer. CDR3s include the opening cysteine and the closing phenylalanine or tryptophan.

v_gene: TRBV10-3; j_gene: TRBJ2-2; CDR3aa: CAISESKFALFRNTGELFF
v_gene: TRBV28; j_gene: TRBJ2-7; CDR3aa: CASRPDFRDSFF
v_gene: TRBV2; j_gene: TRBJ1-6; CDR3aa: CASRQGADSPLHF
v_gene: TRBV2; j_gene: TRBJ2-1; CDR3aa: CASSPGTGFNEQFF
v_gene: TRBV9; j_gene: TRBJ2-5; CDR3aa: CASSPRLEETQYF
v_gene: TRBV9; j_gene: TRBJ1-1; CDR3aa: CASSVAQKNTEAFF
v_gene: TRBV7-3; j_gene: TRBJ2-5; CDR3aa: CASSSLTSGSGETQYF
v_gene: TRBV28; j_gene: TRBJ2-1; CDR3aa: CASSSYPGTSGEDEQFF
v_gene: TRBV27; j_gene: TRBJ2-3; CDR3aa: CASSLGGGGRADTQYF
v_gene: TRBV2; j_gene: TRBJ2-7; CDR3aa: CASSEMGGYYEQYF